This T cell receptor beta chain was documented in a study of cytomegalovirus exposure and HLA in healthy donors. Comments on this clone: The antigen remains unidentified.

The PCR ran on 60 Vbeta and 13 Jbeta primers. Generated by immunoSEQ multiplex PCR, the TCRdb table keeps only in-frame clones and is missing some. The clone table shows some 46,000 clones, with the ten largest holding approximately 1.7%. Findings and caveats of the study: One cluster of highly shared sequence variants probably arose as a sequencing artifact.

The ends were cut back, 6 bases at V and 2 bases at J, with 6 bases in the middle. Germline V gene lookup returns CDR1 SGHTA and CDR2 FQGNSA. This CDR3 is built from 12 residues. This sequence was found in a woman under 40 in good health and CMV-seronegative. The sequencing input was PBMCs. The chain couples TRBV7-2 to TRBJ2-3; D ambiguous. The CDR3 loop is CASRPYTDTQYF. The CDR3 region has the DNA TGTGCCAGCAGACCCTACACAGATACGCAGTATTTT.